Listed below are T cell receptor beta chains from one sample, sequenced in a study of blood T cell repertoires in COVID-19. Here immunoSEQ multiplex PCR was the method, and the copy in TCRdb shows in-frame clones only, minus some. Of 250,000 or so clones in the sample, about four fifths are singletons; the top ten hold 3.4%. Material for sequencing was peripheral blood. The receptors originated from a woman between 18 and 29 years old with acute or convalescent COVID-19. CDR3s leave out the opening cysteine and the closing phenylalanine or tryptophan. The order of the fields is clone size, J gene, CDR3 length, V gene, CDR3 protein. Part of the rows lack a size; the others show once, few, many or a class for expanded clones.

abundance: NA
j_gene: TRBJ1-2
len: 13
v_gene: TRBV2
CDR3aa: ASRDRGRQDYGYT

abundance: NA
j_gene: TRBJ1-5
len: 13
v_gene: TRBV6-5
CDR3aa: ASSRQTGSNQPQH

abundance: NA
j_gene: TRBJ2-5
len: 11
v_gene: TRBV4-3
CDR3aa: ASSHDGGETQY

abundance: NA
j_gene: TRBJ1-6
len: 12
v_gene: TRBV5-1
CDR3aa: ASSLTGVNSPLH

abundance: NA
j_gene: TRBJ2-5
len: 14
v_gene: TRBV11-3
CDR3aa: ASSLGQGGQQETQY

abundance: NA
j_gene: TRBJ2-2
len: 12
v_gene: TRBV5-1
CDR3aa: ASRDRESTGELF

abundance: NA
j_gene: TRBJ2-1
len: 10
v_gene: TRBV7-2
CDR3aa: ASSRPEAMGF

abundance: NA
j_gene: TRBJ1-4
len: 13
v_gene: TRBV4-3
CDR3aa: ASSQEVRVREKLF

abundance: NA
j_gene: TRBJ2-7
len: 12
v_gene: TRBV2
CDR3aa: ASMSLAGVYEQY

abundance: NA
j_gene: TRBJ2-7
len: 9
v_gene: TRBV29-1
CDR3aa: SVGVQGKQY

abundance: NA
j_gene: TRBJ2-7
len: 15
v_gene: TRBV18
CDR3aa: ASSPNTGTSGSYEQY

abundance: NA
j_gene: TRBJ1-6
len: 13
v_gene: TRBV28
CDR3aa: ASSLGSGVNSPLH

abundance: NA
j_gene: TRBJ2-5
len: 13
v_gene: TRBV28
CDR3aa: ASSLRRGARETQY

abundance: NA
j_gene: TRBJ1-5
len: 13
v_gene: TRBV7-9
CDR3aa: ASSSTGTSNQPQH

abundance: NA
j_gene: TRBJ2-3
len: 13
v_gene: TRBV7-2
CDR3aa: ASSLRAGVTDTQY

abundance: NA
j_gene: TRBJ2-1
len: 14
v_gene: TRBV7-6
CDR3aa: ASSFQGTSGGNEQF

abundance: few
j_gene: TRBJ2-2
len: 19
v_gene: TRBV6-2/TRBV6-3
CDR3aa: ASSYSHPGLADTRNTGELF

abundance: many
j_gene: TRBJ2-2
len: 13
v_gene: TRBV11-1
CDR3aa: ATSYLAGAGGELF

abundance: NA
j_gene: TRBJ2-7
len: 13
v_gene: TRBV5-1
CDR3aa: ASSFGGANSYEQY

abundance: NA
j_gene: TRBJ2-7
len: 12
v_gene: TRBV6-2/TRBV6-3
CDR3aa: ASSNTGVTYEQY

abundance: NA
j_gene: TRBJ2-7
len: 10
v_gene: TRBV2
CDR3aa: ASRGTGHEQY

abundance: few
j_gene: TRBJ1-5
len: 13
v_gene: TRBV19
CDR3aa: ASTPIGGAYQPQH

abundance: NA
j_gene: TRBJ1-2
len: 15
v_gene: TRBV11-2
CDR3aa: ASSLDRGHLFNYGYT

abundance: NA
j_gene: TRBJ2-3
len: 15
v_gene: TRBV3-1/TRBV3-2
CDR3aa: ASSQVRASGLTDTQY

abundance: NA
j_gene: TRBJ2-7
len: 16
v_gene: TRBV27
CDR3aa: ASSLRPGQGQFSYEQY

abundance: NA
j_gene: TRBJ2-3
len: 14
v_gene: TRBV6-2/TRBV6-3
CDR3aa: ASSYFFGASTDTQY

abundance: NA
j_gene: TRBJ1-6
len: 13
v_gene: TRBV9
CDR3aa: ASSAPGTENSPLH

abundance: once
j_gene: TRBJ2-7
len: 13
v_gene: TRBV6-5
CDR3aa: ASSYYREQGGIQY

abundance: NA
j_gene: TRBJ2-7
len: 14
v_gene: TRBV18
CDR3aa: ASSPRYSGSSYEQY

abundance: NA
j_gene: TRBJ2-3
len: 13
v_gene: TRBV18
CDR3aa: ASSPPAGTSETQY

abundance: NA
j_gene: TRBJ2-1
len: 12
v_gene: TRBV7-9
CDR3aa: ASSLETRHNEQF

abundance: NA
j_gene: TRBJ1-2
len: 12
v_gene: TRBV28
CDR3aa: ASSLTGGPRGYT

abundance: NA
j_gene: TRBJ1-5
len: 12
v_gene: TRBV6-5
CDR3aa: ATTTGNGNQPQH

abundance: NA
j_gene: TRBJ1-5
len: 13
v_gene: TRBV6-5
CDR3aa: ASTPGGYSNQPQH

abundance: NA
j_gene: TRBJ1-1
len: 10
v_gene: TRBV28
CDR3aa: ASSLLTGTAF

abundance: NA
j_gene: TRBJ1-5
len: 14
v_gene: TRBV5-6
CDR3aa: ASSWSLGGSNQPQH

abundance: NA
j_gene: TRBJ2-7
len: 13
v_gene: TRBV6-6
CDR3aa: ASSSGLSTSYEQY

abundance: NA
j_gene: TRBJ2-7
len: 11
v_gene: TRBV10-3
CDR3aa: AISAGEIYEQY

abundance: NA
j_gene: TRBJ2-3
len: 13
v_gene: TRBV19
CDR3aa: ASSIGRRAIDTQY

abundance: NA
j_gene: TRBJ2-5
len: 15
v_gene: TRBV4-1
CDR3aa: ASSQVHRETAQETQY

abundance: NA
j_gene: TRBJ2-7
len: 14
v_gene: TRBV3-1/TRBV3-2
CDR3aa: ASSDLGGGTPYEQY

abundance: NA
j_gene: TRBJ2-5
len: 13
v_gene: TRBV4-3
CDR3aa: ASSQVETHRETQY

abundance: NA
j_gene: TRBJ2-5
len: 13
v_gene: TRBV11-1
CDR3aa: ASSSGTGVQETQY

abundance: once
j_gene: TRBJ2-1
len: 15
v_gene: TRBV4-3
CDR3aa: ASSQDPRLAGGDEQF

abundance: NA
j_gene: TRBJ2-5
len: 14
v_gene: TRBV5-1
CDR3aa: ASSLAEGEGRETQY

abundance: NA
j_gene: TRBJ1-2
len: 13
v_gene: TRBV3-1/TRBV3-2
CDR3aa: ASSQDLAETYGYT

abundance: NA
j_gene: TRBJ2-7
len: 15
v_gene: TRBV3-1/TRBV3-2
CDR3aa: ASSQGLAGPSSYEQY

abundance: NA
j_gene: TRBJ2-7
len: 13
v_gene: TRBV18
CDR3aa: ASSPAGGPSYEQY

abundance: once
j_gene: TRBJ1-5
len: 14
v_gene: TRBV28
CDR3aa: ASSSPLQGDNQPQH

abundance: NA
j_gene: TRBJ1-1
len: 12
v_gene: TRBV28
CDR3aa: ASREVSGYAEAF

abundance: NA
j_gene: TRBJ2-1
len: 12
v_gene: TRBV3-1/TRBV3-2
CDR3aa: ASSQESALAEQF

abundance: NA
j_gene: TRBJ1-1
len: 11
v_gene: TRBV27
CDR3aa: ASTSHQRGRPF